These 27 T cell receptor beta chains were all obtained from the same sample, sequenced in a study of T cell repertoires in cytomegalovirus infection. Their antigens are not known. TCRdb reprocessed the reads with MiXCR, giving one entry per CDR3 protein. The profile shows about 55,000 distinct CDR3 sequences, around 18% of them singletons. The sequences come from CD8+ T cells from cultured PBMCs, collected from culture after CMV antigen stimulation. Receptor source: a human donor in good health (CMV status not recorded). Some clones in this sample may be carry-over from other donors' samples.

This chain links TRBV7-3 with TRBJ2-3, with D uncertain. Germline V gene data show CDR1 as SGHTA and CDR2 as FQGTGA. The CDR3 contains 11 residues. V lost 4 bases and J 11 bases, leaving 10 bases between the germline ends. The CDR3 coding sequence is TGTGCCAGCAGCTCGGGCCTCGGGCAGTATTTT. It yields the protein CASSSGLGQYF. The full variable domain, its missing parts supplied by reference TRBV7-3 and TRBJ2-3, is GAGVSQTPSNKVTEKGKYVELRCDPISGHTALYWYRQSLGQGPEFLIYFQGTGAADDSGLPNDRFFAVRPEGSVSTLKIQRTERGDSAVYLCASSSGLGQYFGPGTRLTVL.

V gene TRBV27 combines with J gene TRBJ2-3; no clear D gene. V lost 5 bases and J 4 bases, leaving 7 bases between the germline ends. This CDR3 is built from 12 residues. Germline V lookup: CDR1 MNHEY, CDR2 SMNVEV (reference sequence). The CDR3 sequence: CASSPGSDTQYF. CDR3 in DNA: TGTGCCAGCAGTCCCGGGTCAGATACGCAGTATTTT.

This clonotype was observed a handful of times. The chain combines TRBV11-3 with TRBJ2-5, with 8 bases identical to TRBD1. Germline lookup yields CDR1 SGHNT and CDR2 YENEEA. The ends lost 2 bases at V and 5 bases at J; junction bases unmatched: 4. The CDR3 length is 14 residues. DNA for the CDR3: TGTGCCAGCAGCTTACAGGGGGCGAAGGAGACCCAGTACTTC. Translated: CASSLQGAKETQYF.

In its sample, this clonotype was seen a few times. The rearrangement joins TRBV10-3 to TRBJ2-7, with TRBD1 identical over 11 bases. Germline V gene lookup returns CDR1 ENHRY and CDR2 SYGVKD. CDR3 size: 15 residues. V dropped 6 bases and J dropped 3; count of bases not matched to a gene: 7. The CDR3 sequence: CAISGQGAKSYEQYF. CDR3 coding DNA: TGTGCCATCAGCGGACAGGGGGCTAAAAGCTACGAGCAGTACTTC.

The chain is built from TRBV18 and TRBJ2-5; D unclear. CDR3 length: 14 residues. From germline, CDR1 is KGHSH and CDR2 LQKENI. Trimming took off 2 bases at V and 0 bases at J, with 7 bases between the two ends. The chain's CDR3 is CASSPEPYQETQYF. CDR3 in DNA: TGTGCCAGCTCACCAGAACCGTACCAAGAGACCCAGTACTTC.

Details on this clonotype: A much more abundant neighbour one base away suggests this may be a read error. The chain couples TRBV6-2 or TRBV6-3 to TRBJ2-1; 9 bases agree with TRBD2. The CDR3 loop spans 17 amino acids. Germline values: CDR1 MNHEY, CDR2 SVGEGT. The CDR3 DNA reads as TGTGCCCGCAGTTACCCCCAGAAGAGCGGGGGGCACAATGAGCAGTTCTTC. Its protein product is CARSYPQKSGGHNEQFF.

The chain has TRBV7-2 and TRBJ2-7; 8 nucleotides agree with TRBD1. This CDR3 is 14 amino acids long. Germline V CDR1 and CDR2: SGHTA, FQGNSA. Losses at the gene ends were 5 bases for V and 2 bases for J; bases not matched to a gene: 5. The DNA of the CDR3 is TGTGCCAGCAGCGCCCGACAGGGGCCCTACGAGCAGTACTTC. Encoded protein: CASSARQGPYEQYF.

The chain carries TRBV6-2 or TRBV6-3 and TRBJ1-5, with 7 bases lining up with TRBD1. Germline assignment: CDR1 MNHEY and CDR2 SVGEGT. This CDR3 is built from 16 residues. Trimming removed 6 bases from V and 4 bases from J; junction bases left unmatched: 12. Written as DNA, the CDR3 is TGTGCCAGCAGGCCAAGACAGGGAAGAGGAAATCAGCCCCAGCATTTT. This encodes CASRPRQGRGNQPQHF.

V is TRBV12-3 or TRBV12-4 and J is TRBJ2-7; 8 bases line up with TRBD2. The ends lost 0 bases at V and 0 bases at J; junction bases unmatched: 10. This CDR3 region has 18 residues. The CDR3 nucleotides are TGTGCCAGCAGTTTAGCCGGGGGGGGCGGGAGGTCCTCCTACGAGCAGTACTTC. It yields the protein CASSLAGGGGRSSYEQYF.

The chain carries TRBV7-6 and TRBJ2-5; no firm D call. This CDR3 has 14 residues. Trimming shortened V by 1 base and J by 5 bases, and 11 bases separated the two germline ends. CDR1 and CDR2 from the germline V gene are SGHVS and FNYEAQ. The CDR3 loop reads CASSLGLRGETQYF. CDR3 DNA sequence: TGTGCCAGCAGCTTAGGTCTCAGAGGCGAGACCCAGTACTTC.

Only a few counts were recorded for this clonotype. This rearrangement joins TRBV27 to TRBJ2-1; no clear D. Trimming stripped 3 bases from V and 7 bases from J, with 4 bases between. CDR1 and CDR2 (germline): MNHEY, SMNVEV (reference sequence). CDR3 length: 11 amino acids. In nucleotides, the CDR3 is TGTGCCAGCAGTTTTAGGAATGAGCAGTTCTTC. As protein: CASSFRNEQFF.

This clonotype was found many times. This CDR3 is CATIETGGTQETQYF. DNA of the CDR3: TGTGCCACCATCGAGACAGGGGGTACACAAGAGACCCAGTACTTC. The chain employs TRBV15 and TRBJ2-5, with 9 positions matching TRBD1. With 7 bases clipped from V and 2 bases from J, the junction kept 8 bases outside the gene matches. The CDR3 length is 15 residues. Germline V gives CDR1 LNHNV, CDR2 YYDKDF (reference sequence).

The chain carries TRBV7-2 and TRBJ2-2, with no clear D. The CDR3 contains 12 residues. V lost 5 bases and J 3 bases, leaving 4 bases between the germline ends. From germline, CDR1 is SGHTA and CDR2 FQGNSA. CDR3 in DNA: TGTGCCAGCAGCCCAGACACCGGGGAGCTGTTTTTT. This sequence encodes CASSPDTGELFF.

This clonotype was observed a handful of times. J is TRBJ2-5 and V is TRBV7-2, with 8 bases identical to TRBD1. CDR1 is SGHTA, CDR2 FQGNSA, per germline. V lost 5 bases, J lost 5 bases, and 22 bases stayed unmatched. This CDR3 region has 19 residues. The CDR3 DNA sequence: TGTGCCAGCAGCCCTTACGATAGGGCAGGGGGCGCGGTTTCGGAGACCCAGTACTTC. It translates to CASSPYDRAGGAVSETQYF.

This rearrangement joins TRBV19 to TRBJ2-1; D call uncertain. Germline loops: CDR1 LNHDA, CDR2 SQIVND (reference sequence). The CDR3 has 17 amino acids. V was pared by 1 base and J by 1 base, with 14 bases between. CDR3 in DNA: TGTGCCAGTAGTATAGCCCTTCCCGGCGGTTCCTACAATGAGCAGTTCTTC. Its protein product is CASSIALPGGSYNEQFF.

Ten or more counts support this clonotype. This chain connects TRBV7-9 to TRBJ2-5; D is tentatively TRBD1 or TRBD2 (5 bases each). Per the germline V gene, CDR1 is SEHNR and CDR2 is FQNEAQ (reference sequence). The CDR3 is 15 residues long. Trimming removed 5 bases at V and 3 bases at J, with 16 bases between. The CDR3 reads CASSPPDGAKETQYF. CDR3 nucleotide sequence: TGTGCCAGCAGCCCCCCTGACGGGGCTAAAGAGACCCAGTACTTC. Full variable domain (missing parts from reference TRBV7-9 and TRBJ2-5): DTGVSQNPRHKITKRGQNVTFRCDPISEHNRLYWYRQTLGQGPEFLTYFQNEAQLEKSRLLSDRFSAERPKGSFSTLEIQRTEQGDSAMYLCASSPPDGAKETQYFGPGTRLLVL.

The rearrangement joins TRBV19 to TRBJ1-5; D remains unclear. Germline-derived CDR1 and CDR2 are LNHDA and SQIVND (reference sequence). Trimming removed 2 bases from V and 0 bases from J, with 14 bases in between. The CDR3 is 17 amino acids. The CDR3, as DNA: TGTGCCAGTAGTATACTCGTCTCGGGGAATAGCAATCAGCCCCAGCATTTT. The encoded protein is CASSILVSGNSNQPQHF.

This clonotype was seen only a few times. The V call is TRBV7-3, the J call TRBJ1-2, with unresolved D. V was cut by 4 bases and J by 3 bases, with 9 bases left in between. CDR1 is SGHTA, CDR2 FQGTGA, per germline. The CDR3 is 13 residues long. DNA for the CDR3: TGTGCCAGCAGCTCGGACGGATACTATGGCTACACCTTC. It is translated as CASSSDGYYGYTF.

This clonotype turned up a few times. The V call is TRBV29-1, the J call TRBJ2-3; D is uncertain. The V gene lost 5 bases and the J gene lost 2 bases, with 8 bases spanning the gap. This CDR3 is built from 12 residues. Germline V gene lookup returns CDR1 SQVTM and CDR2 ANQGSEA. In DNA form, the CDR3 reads TGCAGCGTTTCCTCCATCACAGATACGCAGTATTTT. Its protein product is CSVSSITDTQYF.

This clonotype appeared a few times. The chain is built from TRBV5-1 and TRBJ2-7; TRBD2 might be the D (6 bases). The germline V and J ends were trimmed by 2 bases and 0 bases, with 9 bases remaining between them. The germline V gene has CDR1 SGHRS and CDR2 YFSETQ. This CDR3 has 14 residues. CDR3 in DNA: TGCGCCAGCAGCTTCGGGACTGACTCCTACGAGCAGTACTTC. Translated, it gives CASSFGTDSYEQYF.

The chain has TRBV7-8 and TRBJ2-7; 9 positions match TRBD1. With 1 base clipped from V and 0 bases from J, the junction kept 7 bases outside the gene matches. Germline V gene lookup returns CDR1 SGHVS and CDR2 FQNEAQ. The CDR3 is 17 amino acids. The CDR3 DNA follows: TGTGCCAGCAGCTTAGGTGGGACAGGGATTCTCTCCTACGAGCAGTACTTC. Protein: CASSLGGTGILSYEQYF.

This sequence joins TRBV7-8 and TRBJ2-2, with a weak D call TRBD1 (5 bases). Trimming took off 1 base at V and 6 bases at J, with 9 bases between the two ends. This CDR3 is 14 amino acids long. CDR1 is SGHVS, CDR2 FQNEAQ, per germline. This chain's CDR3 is CASSLVGQPGELFF. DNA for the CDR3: TGTGCCAGCAGCTTAGTAGGACAACCCGGGGAGCTGTTTTTT.

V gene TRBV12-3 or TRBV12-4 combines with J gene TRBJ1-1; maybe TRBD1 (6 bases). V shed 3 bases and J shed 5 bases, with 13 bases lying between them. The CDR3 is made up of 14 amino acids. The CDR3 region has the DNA TGTGCCAGCAGTTTCGGCACGCAGGGGACTGAAGCTTTCTTT. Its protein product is CASSFGTQGTEAFF.

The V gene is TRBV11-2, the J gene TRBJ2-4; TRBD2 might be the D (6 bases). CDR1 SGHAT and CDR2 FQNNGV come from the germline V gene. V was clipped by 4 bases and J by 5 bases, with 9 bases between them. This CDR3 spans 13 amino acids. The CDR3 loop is CASSWDLENIQYF. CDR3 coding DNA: TGTGCCAGCAGCTGGGACTTGGAAAACATTCAGTACTTC.

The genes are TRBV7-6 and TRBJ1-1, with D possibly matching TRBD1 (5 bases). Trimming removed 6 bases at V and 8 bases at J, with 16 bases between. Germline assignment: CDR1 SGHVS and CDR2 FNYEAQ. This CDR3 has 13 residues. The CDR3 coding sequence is TGTGCCAGCAGTTGGGGGGGGTCAGGCGAAGCTTTCTTT. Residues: CASSWGGSGEAFF.

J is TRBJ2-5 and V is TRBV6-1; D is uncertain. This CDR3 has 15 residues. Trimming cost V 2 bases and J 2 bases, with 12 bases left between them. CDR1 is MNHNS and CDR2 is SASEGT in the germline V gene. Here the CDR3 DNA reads TGTGCCAGCAGTGAAAGGTTTACCGGACAAGAGACCCAGTACTTC. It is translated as CASSERFTGQETQYF.

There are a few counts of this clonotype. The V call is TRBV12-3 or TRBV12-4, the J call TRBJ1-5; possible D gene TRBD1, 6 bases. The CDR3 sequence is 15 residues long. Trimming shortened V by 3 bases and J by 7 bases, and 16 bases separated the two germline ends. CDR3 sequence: CASSLFGQIDQPQHF. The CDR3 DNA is TGTGCCAGCAGTTTGTTCGGACAGATTGACCAGCCCCAGCATTTT.